This TCR beta chain derives from a study of T cell repertoires in cytomegalovirus infection. Study background: Public TCR beta signature analysis indicated the presence of both CMV infection and matching HLA type. Whole-study findings and limits: Public TCR beta family frequency separated CMV-and-HLA carriers, including in an independent cohort. There were HLA-C-restricted CMV-specific TCR beta clonotypes dominating the ex vivo response.

The CDR3 runs to 15 residues. Germline loops: CDR1 SGHKS, CDR2 YYEKEE (reference sequence). TCRdb used MiXCR to reprocess the reads, holding one entry per CDR3 protein. This table holds roughly 76,000 distinct CDR3 sequences, less than 4.5% found once. This clonotype was observed many times. Its antigen is still unknown. The junction departs from the called germline gene at one end, perhaps through a read error. The rearrangement joins TRBV5-5 to TRBJ2-7; TRBD2 matches 9 bases. The clonotype originates from a human donor in good health (CMV status not recorded). Some clones in this sample may be carry-over from other donors' samples. Sequences were obtained from PBMCs. The CDR3 sequence: CVSSLLAGATYEQYF. The CDR3 nucleotides read TGTGTCAGCAGCTTGTTAGCGGGGGCGACCTACGAGCAGTACTTC. Full variable domain (missing parts from reference TRBV5-5 and TRBJ2-7): DAGVTQSPTHLIKTRGQQVTLRCSPISGHKSVSWYQQVLGQGPQFIFQYYEKEERGRGNFPDRFSARQFPNYSSELNVNALLLGDSALYLCVSSLLAGATYEQYFGPGTRLTVT.